Listed below are T cell receptor beta chains from one sample, sequenced in a study of T cell responses to AZD1222 COVID-19 vaccine. TCRdb keeps only in-frame clones here, not all; method: immunoSEQ multiplex PCR. The repertoire includes 95,000 to 150,000 clones, over 80% of them detected once, and 14% sits in the top ten. The specimen comprised peripheral blood, sampled on day 0 of AZD1222 vaccination. The origin of the receptors is an adult in good health. The conserved cysteine and the conserved F or W are not part of the CDR3 here. The order of the fields is CDR3 protein, V gene, J gene, D gene. A D gene is named only where the DNA matches it firmly.

CDR3: ASSPRTDSYEQY
V: TRBV18
J: TRBJ2-7
D: .

CDR3: ASRETGISNQPQH
V: TRBV7-2
J: TRBJ1-5
D: TRBD1

CDR3: ASSLIVDRDYNEQF
V: TRBV7-9
J: TRBJ2-1
D: .

CDR3: ASSLGGFSNQPQH
V: TRBV5-6
J: TRBJ1-5
D: .

CDR3: ASMLDLTPYGYT
V: TRBV6-5
J: TRBJ1-2
D: .

CDR3: ASSLGTSTDTQY
V: TRBV7-2
J: TRBJ2-3
D: .

CDR3: ASSLDRHYGYT
V: TRBV14
J: TRBJ1-2
D: .

CDR3: ASSQAGTGDTEAF
V: TRBV4-3
J: TRBJ1-1
D: TRBD1

CDR3: ASSQEVPETQY
V: TRBV14
J: TRBJ2-5
D: .

CDR3: ASSLRRNQPQH
V: TRBV6-5
J: TRBJ1-5
D: .

CDR3: ASSPRGVRYEQY
V: TRBV28
J: TRBJ2-7
D: .

CDR3: ASRQGSTGELF
V: TRBV10-1
J: TRBJ2-2
D: .

CDR3: ASRITGNTEAF
V: TRBV19
J: TRBJ1-1
D: .

CDR3: ASSYPDTQY
V: TRBV6-2/TRBV6-3
J: TRBJ2-3
D: .

CDR3: ASKTSGGAGSYNEQF
V: TRBV25-1
J: TRBJ2-1
D: TRBD2

CDR3: ASSRDSSGANVLT
V: TRBV5-5
J: TRBJ2-6
D: .

CDR3: ASSLTTFTDTQY
V: TRBV7-2
J: TRBJ2-3
D: .

CDR3: ASSVTSSRHEQY
V: TRBV4-3
J: TRBJ2-7
D: .

CDR3: ASSIVRTGGYGYT
V: TRBV19
J: TRBJ1-2
D: TRBD1

CDR3: ASSLAATGELF
V: TRBV28
J: TRBJ2-2
D: .

CDR3: ASSAGLAGVNEQF
V: TRBV5-1
J: TRBJ2-1
D: TRBD2

CDR3: ASSLDMRQKNEKLF
V: TRBV7-6
J: TRBJ1-4
D: .

CDR3: ATLDLLQGAFGYT
V: TRBV28
J: TRBJ1-2
D: TRBD1

CDR3: ASSFLPGPPIQPQH
V: TRBV27
J: TRBJ1-5
D: .

CDR3: ASQDRGSQPQH
V: TRBV2
J: TRBJ1-5
D: .

CDR3: ASSSDPLGLERNEQF
V: TRBV11-3
J: TRBJ2-1
D: TRBD2

CDR3: ASSRRGPYEQY
V: TRBV6-2/TRBV6-3
J: TRBJ2-7
D: .

CDR3: ASSGTRPNTEAF
V: TRBV5-1
J: TRBJ1-1
D: .

CDR3: ASSLAGAAVDEQF
V: TRBV5-1
J: TRBJ2-1
D: .

CDR3: ASSEDRVTNYGYT
V: TRBV5-1
J: TRBJ1-2
D: TRBD1

CDR3: ASSEGAGGSYEQY
V: TRBV6-1
J: TRBJ2-7
D: TRBD2

CDR3: ASSLSSGRARYNEQF
V: TRBV7-8
J: TRBJ2-1
D: TRBD2

CDR3: ASTLRGIEETQY
V: TRBV6-6
J: TRBJ2-5
D: .

CDR3: ASSELVQPQH
V: TRBV6-1
J: TRBJ1-5
D: .

CDR3: ASSLFALLQRGFDYGYT
V: TRBV7-8
J: TRBJ1-2
D: .

CDR3: ASSLFGGDYNEQF
V: TRBV11-2
J: TRBJ2-1
D: .

CDR3: SARRFQGRSENEQF
V: TRBV29-1
J: TRBJ2-1
D: .

CDR3: ASSSLGATAYGYT
V: TRBV5-6
J: TRBJ1-2
D: .

CDR3: ASGLTMTGNTEAF
V: TRBV12-5
J: TRBJ1-1
D: .

CDR3: ASRRAGGEQY
V: TRBV5-5
J: TRBJ2-7
D: TRBD1

CDR3: ASSDFATNTEAF
V: TRBV2
J: TRBJ1-1
D: .

CDR3: ASSKTGAANEKLF
V: TRBV6-2/TRBV6-3
J: TRBJ1-4
D: TRBD1

CDR3: ASSQGMTGELF
V: TRBV4-1
J: TRBJ2-2
D: .

CDR3: ASSFFPGQGYGYT
V: TRBV27
J: TRBJ1-2
D: TRBD1

CDR3: AIQTGKITGELF
V: TRBV28
J: TRBJ2-2
D: TRBD1

CDR3: ASNNAGEGAYEQY
V: TRBV5-4
J: TRBJ2-7
D: .

CDR3: ASSLPGVGYGYT
V: TRBV28
J: TRBJ1-2
D: .

CDR3: ASSLARTNEKLF
V: TRBV7-2
J: TRBJ1-4
D: .

CDR3: ASRGEGGYSNQPQH
V: TRBV19
J: TRBJ1-5
D: .

CDR3: ASSPIAGVVNEQF
V: TRBV5-6
J: TRBJ2-1
D: TRBD2

CDR3: ASSLAGGGTEAF
V: TRBV7-2
J: TRBJ1-1
D: TRBD1

CDR3: ASSENPGGGSDTQY
V: TRBV6-1
J: TRBJ2-3
D: TRBD2

CDR3: ASSRVSGPSHNEQF
V: TRBV7-2
J: TRBJ2-1
D: .

CDR3: ASSPGTGLYGYT
V: TRBV4-1
J: TRBJ1-2
D: TRBD1

CDR3: ASSPTWEPGQGNYEQY
V: TRBV11-2
J: TRBJ2-7
D: TRBD1

CDR3: ASSLSPTTGNEQY
V: TRBV28
J: TRBJ2-7
D: .

CDR3: ASSTYTVGYGYT
V: TRBV19
J: TRBJ1-2
D: .

CDR3: ASTWTSGSIGDTQY
V: TRBV28
J: TRBJ2-3
D: TRBD2

CDR3: ASSLYLAANYGYT
V: TRBV28
J: TRBJ1-2
D: .